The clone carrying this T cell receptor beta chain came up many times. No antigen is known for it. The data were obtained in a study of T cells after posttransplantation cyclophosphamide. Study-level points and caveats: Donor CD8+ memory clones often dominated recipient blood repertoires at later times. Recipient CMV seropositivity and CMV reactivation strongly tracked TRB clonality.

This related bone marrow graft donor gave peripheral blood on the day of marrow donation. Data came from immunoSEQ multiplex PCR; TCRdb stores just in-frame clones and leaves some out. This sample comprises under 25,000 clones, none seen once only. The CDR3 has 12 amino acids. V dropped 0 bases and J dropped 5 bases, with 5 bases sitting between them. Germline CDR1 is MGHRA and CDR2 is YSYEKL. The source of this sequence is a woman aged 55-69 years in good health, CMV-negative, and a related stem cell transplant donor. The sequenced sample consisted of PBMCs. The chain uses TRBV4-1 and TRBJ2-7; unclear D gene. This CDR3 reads CASSQDEDEQYF. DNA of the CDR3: TGCGCCAGCAGCCAAGATGAGGACGAGCAGTACTTC.